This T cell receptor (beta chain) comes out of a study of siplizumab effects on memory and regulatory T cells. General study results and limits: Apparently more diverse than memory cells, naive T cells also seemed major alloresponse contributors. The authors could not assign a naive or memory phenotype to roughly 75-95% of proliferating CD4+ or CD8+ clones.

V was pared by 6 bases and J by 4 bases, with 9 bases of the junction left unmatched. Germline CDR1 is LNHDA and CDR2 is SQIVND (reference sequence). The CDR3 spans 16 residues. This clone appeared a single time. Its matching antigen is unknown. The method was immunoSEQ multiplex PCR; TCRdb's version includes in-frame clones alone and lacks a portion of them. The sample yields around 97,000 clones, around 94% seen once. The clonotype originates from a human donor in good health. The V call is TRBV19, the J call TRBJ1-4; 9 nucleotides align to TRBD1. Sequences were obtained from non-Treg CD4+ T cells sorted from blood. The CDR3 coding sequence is TGTGCCAGTAGCCAATTAACAGGGGGCATTAATGAAAAACTGTTTTTT. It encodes CASSQLTGGINEKLFF. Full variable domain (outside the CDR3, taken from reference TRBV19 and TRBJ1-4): DGGITQSPKYLFRKEGQNVTLSCEQNLNHDAMYWYRQDPGQGLRLIYYSQIVNDFQKGDIAEGYSVSREKKESFPLTVTSAQKNPTAFYLCASSQLTGGINEKLFFGSGTQLSVL.